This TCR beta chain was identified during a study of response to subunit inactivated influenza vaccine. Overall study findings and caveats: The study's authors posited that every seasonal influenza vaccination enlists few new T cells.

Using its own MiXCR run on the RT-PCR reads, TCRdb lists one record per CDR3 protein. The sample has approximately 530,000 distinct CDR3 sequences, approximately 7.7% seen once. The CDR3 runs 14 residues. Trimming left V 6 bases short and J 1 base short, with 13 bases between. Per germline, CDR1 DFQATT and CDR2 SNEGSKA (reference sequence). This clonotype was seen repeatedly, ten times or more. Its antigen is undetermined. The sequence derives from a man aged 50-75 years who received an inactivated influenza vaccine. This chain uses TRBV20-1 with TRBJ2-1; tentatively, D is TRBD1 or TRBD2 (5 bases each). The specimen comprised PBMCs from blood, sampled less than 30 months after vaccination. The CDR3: CSAEGRASYNEQFF. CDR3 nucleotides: TGCAGTGCCGAGGGGCGGGCTTCCTACAATGAGCAGTTCTTC.